This is a list of T cell receptor beta chains from one sample in a study of blood T cells in healthy people across ages. TCRdb reanalysed the 5' RACE reads using MiXCR and keeps one entry per CDR3 protein. The data show roughly 1 million distinct CDR3 sequences, with less than 25% seen just once and less than 0.75% held by the top ten. These sequences were also reported in another study, on T cells of mothers and their children.

The sequenced sample consisted of blood. Source of these receptors: a girl under 10 years old in good health. Each CDR3 is given with its conserved first and last residue. Each record gives: V gene, clone size, D gene, J gene, CDR3 DNA, CDR3 protein. A D gene is named only where the DNA matches it firmly. The size field is filled for only some rows; it gives once, few, many or a size class.

TRBV28	.	.	TRBJ2-5	TGTGCCAGCAGTTTAACACAGCGTAACTCTGAAGAGACCCAGTACTTC	CASSLTQRNSEETQYF
TRBV7-2	.	TRBD1	TRBJ1-2	TGTGCCAGCAGCTACCGGACAGGGGGGGTGGATGACTATGGCTACACCTTC	CASSYRTGGVDDYGYTF
TRBV13	.	.	TRBJ2-7	TGTGCCAGCAGCTTAACAGGGAGGGTCGAGCAGTACTTC	CASSLTGRVEQYF
TRBV20-1	.	.	TRBJ1-6	TGCAGTGCTCAGGACGGAGTCTCCTATAATTCACCCCTCCACTTT	CSAQDGVSYNSPLHF
TRBV29-1	.	.	TRBJ1-1	TGCAGCGTTTACCGCAGTGGCACTGAAGCTTTCTTT	CSVYRSGTEAFF
TRBV29-1	few	.	TRBJ1-4	TGCAGCGTTGAAAGGCTCCCTAATGAAAAACTGTTTTTT	CSVERLPNEKLFF
TRBV14	few	TRBD1	TRBJ1-4	TGTGCCAGCAGCCGCTTACCCCAGGGGGTTGCAACTAATGAAAAACTGTTTTTT	CASSRLPQGVATNEKLFF
TRBV6-2/TRBV6-3	few	.	TRBJ2-1	TGTGCCAGCAGTTACTCGAGAGGTGAGCAGTTCTTC	CASSYSRGEQFF
TRBV7-2	few	.	TRBJ2-3	TGTGCCAGCAGTTGGAGGGTTTCAGATACGCAGTATTTT	CASSWRVSDTQYF
TRBV5-1	.	.	TRBJ1-2	TGCGCCAGCAGCTTGGGGACGCACCCTAACTATGGCTACACCTTC	CASSLGTHPNYGYTF
TRBV11-2	.	.	TRBJ2-1	TGTGCCAGCAGCCCTGGCCCCGATGAGCAGTTCTTC	CASSPGPDEQFF
TRBV24-1	.	.	TRBJ2-5	TGTGCCACCAGTGACCCCAGGGGAAGGGGAGAGACCCAGTACTTC	CATSDPRGRGETQYF
TRBV12-3/TRBV12-4	.	TRBD1	TRBJ2-1	TGTGCCGAGGGGACAGGAGACAATGAGCAGTTCTTC	CAEGTGDNEQFF
TRBV29-1	.	.	TRBJ2-7	TGCAGCGCCCAGCGAATGGGGGGCTACGAGCAGTACTTC	CSAQRMGGYEQYF
TRBV24-1	.	TRBD1	TRBJ1-2	TGTGCCACCAGTGATTCCCGAACCGGGACAGGGGACTATGGCTACACCTTC	CATSDSRTGTGDYGYTF